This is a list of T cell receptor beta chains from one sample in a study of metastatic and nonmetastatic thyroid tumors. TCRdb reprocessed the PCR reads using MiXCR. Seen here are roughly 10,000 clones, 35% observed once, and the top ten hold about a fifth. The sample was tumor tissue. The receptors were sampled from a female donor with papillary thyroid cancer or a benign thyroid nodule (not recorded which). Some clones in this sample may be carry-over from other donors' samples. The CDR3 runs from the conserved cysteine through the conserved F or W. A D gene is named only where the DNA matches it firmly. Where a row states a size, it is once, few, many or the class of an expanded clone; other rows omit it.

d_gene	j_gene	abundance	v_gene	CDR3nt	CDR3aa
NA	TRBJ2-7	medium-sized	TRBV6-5	TGTGCCAGCAGTTACAGCAACTACGAGCAGTACTTC	CASSYSNYEQYF
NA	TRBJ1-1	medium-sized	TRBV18	TGTGCCAGCTCACGAGACAGCGAAGCTTTCTTT	CASSRDSEAFF
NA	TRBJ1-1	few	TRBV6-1	TGTGCCAGCAGCCTAACAGAGAACACTGAAGCTTTCTTT	CASSLTENTEAFF
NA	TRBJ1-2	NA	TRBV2	TGTGCCAGCAGTGAGAGAGATGACTATGGCTACACCTTC	CASSERDDYGYTF
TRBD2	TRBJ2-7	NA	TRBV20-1	TGCAGTGCTAGATACGCTAGCGGACCCTACGAGCAGTACTTC	CSARYASGPYEQYF
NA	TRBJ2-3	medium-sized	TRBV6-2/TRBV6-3	TGTGCCAGCAGACCACTTTCCGGGGGCAGCACAGATACGCAGTATTTT	CASRPLSGGSTDTQYF
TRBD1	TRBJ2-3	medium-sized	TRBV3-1	TGTGCCAGCAGCCGTTCGGGACAGGGACCAGATACGCAGTATTTT	CASSRSGQGPDTQYF
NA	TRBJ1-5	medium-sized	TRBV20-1	TGCAGTGCCTCGATGTACGGGGGAGAAAGACAGCCCCAGCATTTT	CSASMYGGERQPQHF
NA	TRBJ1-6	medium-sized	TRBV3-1	TGTGCCAGCAGCCAGAGTGGATCCTCACCCCTCCACTTT	CASSQSGSSPLHF
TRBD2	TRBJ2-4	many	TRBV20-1	TGCAGGGGGACTAGCGGGGTCATTCAGTACTTC	CRGTSGVIQYF
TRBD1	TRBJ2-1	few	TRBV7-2	TGTGCAGCTGGACAGGTGAATGAGCAGTTCTTC	CAAGQVNEQFF
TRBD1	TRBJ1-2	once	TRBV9	TGTGCCAGCAGCGGAACACAGGGGGTGAACTATGGCTACACCTTC	CASSGTQGVNYGYTF
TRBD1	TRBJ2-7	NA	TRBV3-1	TGTGCCAGCAGCCAACGGGACAGGAAATACGAGCAGTACTTC	CASSQRDRKYEQYF
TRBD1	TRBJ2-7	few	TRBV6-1	TGTGCCAGCAGGGGAGGGACAGGGGGATGCGAGCAGTACTTC	CASRGGTGGCEQYF
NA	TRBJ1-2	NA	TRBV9	TGTGCCAGCAGCTCCAGCAACACCCCCCGCTACTATGGCTACACCTTC	CASSSSNTPRYYGYTF
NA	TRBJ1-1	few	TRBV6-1	TGTGCCAGCAGACGGACTCAGGGAAGGGCTTTCTTT	CASRRTQGRAFF
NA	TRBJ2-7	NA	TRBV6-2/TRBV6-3	TGTGCCAGCAGTTACTCGTTGGACTTAGGCATGAAAGAGCAGTACTTC	CASSYSLDLGMKEQYF
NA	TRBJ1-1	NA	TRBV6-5	TGTGCCAGCAGTTACGGGGGGAACACTGAAGCTTTCTTT	CASSYGGNTEAFF
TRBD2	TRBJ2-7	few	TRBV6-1	TGTGCCAGCAGAACCACTAGCGGTAGCTACGAGCAGTACTTC	CASRTTSGSYEQYF
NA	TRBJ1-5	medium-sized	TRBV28	TGTGCCAGCAGTTGGGGACTTACCGGCTCCAATCAGCCCCAGCATTTT	CASSWGLTGSNQPQHF
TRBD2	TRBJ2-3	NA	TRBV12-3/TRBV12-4	TGTGCCAGCAGTTTCTTTTTTTCGGCGGGAGGGTCATACTACGATACGCAGTATTTT	CASSFFFSAGGSYYDTQYF
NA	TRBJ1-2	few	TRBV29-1	TGCAGCTTCCTCTCCGGCTCGGGATATGGCTACACCTTC	CSFLSGSGYGYTF
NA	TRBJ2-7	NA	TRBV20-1	TGCAGTGCTAGTCAATTAGCGGACATCTACGAGCAGTACTTC	CSASQLADIYEQYF
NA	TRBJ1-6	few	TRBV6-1	TGTGCCAGCAGTGAATCGTTTGGGAAGTCCCTCCACTTT	CASSESFGKSLHF
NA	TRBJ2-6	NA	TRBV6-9	TGTGCCAGCAGTTACGGGTCTGGGGCCAACGTCCTGACTTTC	CASSYGSGANVLTF
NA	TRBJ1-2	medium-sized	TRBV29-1	TGCAGCGTTGGGAGGGGGACTAACTATGGCTACACCTTC	CSVGRGTNYGYTF
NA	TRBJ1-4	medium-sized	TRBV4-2	TGTGCCAGCAGCCAGACCACGACGTCACAACTGTTTTTT	CASSQTTTSQLFF
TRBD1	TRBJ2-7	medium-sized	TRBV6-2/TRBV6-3	TGTGCCAGCACTTACGAGACAGGGGCCTACGAGCAGTACTTC	CASTYETGAYEQYF
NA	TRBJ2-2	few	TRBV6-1	TGTGCCAGCAGCCAAGGTCGGGGTTGGTCGGTGTTTTTT	CASSQGRGWSVFF
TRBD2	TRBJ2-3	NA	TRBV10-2	TGCGCCAGCTACTTATCCAGGACTAGCGGGTGTAGCACAGATACGCAGTATTTT	CASYLSRTSGCSTDTQYF
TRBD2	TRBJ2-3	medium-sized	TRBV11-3	TGTGCCAGCAGCCCGGCGCGGGGACTAGTTCCGCAGTATTTT	CASSPARGLVPQYF
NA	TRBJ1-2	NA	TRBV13	TGTGCCAGCAGCTTAGATCCACAAGGACCTAACTATGGCTACACCTTC	CASSLDPQGPNYGYTF
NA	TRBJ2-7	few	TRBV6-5	TGTGCCAGCAGTTACTCGCCCGGGGCAACCTACGAGCAGTACTTC	CASSYSPGATYEQYF
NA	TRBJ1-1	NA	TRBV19	TGTGCCAGTAGCAAGGGACGGGAAAGAATGAACACTGAAGCTTTCTTT	CASSKGRERMNTEAFF
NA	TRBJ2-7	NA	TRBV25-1	TGTGCCAGCGGTAACTACGAGCAGTACTTC	CASGNYEQYF
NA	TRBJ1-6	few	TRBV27	TGTGCCAGCAGAAGGGAACTCCGCTCCTATAATTCACCCCTCCACTTT	CASRRELRSYNSPLHF
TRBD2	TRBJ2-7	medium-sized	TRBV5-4	TGTGCCAGCAGCTTGGTGGGGAGGGACGAGCAGTACTTC	CASSLVGRDEQYF
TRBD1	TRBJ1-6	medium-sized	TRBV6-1	TGTGCCAGCAACATGATCGGGACAGCGAATCCGAATTCACCCCTCCACTTT	CASNMIGTANPNSPLHF
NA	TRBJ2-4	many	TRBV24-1	TGTGCCACCAGTGATTTAAACATTCAGTACTTC	CATSDLNIQYF
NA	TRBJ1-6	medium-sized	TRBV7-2	TGTGCCAGCAGCTACGGAGAGGGCTATAATTCACCCCTCCACTTT	CASSYGEGYNSPLHF
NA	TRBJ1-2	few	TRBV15	TGTGCCACCAGCAGAGATATGGGGGGTCCGGGCTACACCTTC	CATSRDMGGPGYTF
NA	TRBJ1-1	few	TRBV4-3	TGCGCCAGCAGCCAAGATTTGGTAACTGAAGCTTTCTTT	CASSQDLVTEAFF
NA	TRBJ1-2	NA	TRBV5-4	TGTGCCAGCAGCTGGGGACGGGCGAATAACTATGGCTACACCTTC	CASSWGRANNYGYTF
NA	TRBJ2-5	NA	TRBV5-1	TGCGCCAGCAGCTTGTATTCTGGACAGCAAGAGACCCAGTACTTC	CASSLYSGQQETQYF
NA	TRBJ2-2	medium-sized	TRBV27	TGTGCCAGCAATCCCCGGGGCAGGGTTAACACCGGGGAGCTGTTTTTT	CASNPRGRVNTGELFF
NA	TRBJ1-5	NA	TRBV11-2	TGTGCCAGCAGCGCCGGCAGGGGCCGAGGCAATCAGCCCCAGCATTTT	CASSAGRGRGNQPQHF
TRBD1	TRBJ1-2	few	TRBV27	TGTGCCAGCAGTCCTGCCGGGACAGCTAACTATGGCTACACCTTC	CASSPAGTANYGYTF
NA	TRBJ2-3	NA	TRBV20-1	TGCAGTGCTCCCGGGAGCGCGGGAACAGATACGCAGTATTTT	CSAPGSAGTDTQYF
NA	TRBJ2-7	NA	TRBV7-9	TGTGCCAGCAGCACTGGGGCTAGCCCGGTCTACGAGCAGTACTTC	CASSTGASPVYEQYF
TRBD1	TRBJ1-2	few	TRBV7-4	TGTGCCAGCAGCTTAGCGCGGCGGGCCGGGACAGGGCTAGTTGGCTACACCTTC	CASSLARRAGTGLVGYTF